This paragraph reports one T cell receptor (beta chain). The data derive from a study of tumor and adjacent non-tumor tissue in lung cancer. Study-level information: Patients were aged roughly 31 to 76, about ten men and 5 women, stage I to III.

No cell sorting was done before RNA was extracted from the tissue. This non-tumor lung sample came from over 3 cm beyond the tumor edge. Germline CDR1 reads MGHRA; CDR2 reads YSYEKL. This CDR3 is built from 13 residues. The library came from three nested PCR rounds adapted from ARM-PCR protocols. MiXCR was run by TCRdb on the multiplex PCR reads, yielding one entry per CDR3 protein. The sample lists 90,000 to 100,000 distinct CDR3 sequences, around three quarters seen once, with 30% in the top ten. This chain connects TRBV4-1 to TRBJ2-7; tentatively, D is TRBD2 (6 bases). This TCR was sampled from a man between 60 and 75 years old with small cell lung cancer. Sequencing was performed on distant non-tumor lung tissue. CDR3 in DNA: TGCGTCAGCAGTCTAGATCGTGGAGGGCGGCAGTACGTC. This gives the protein CVSSLDRGGRQYV.